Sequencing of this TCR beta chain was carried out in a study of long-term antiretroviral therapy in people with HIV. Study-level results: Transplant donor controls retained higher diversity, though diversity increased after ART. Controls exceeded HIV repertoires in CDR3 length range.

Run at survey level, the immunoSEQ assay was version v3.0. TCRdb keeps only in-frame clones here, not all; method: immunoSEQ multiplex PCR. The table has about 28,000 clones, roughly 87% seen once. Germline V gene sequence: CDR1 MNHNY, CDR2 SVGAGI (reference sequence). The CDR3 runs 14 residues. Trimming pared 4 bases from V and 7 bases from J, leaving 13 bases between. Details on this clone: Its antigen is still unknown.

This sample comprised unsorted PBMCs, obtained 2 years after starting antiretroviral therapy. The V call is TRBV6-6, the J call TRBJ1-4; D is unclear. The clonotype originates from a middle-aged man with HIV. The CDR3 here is CASSFTEAGEKLFF. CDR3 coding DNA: TGTGCCAGCAGTTTTACCGAGGCGGGTGAAAAACTGTTTTTT.